The rows below give T cell receptor beta chains drawn from one sample of a study of T-cell reconstitution after alpha-beta-depleted transplantation in children. TCRdb used MiXCR to reprocess the PCR reads, holding one entry per CDR3 protein. The table includes a few hundred thousand distinct CDR3 sequences, over 25% detected once. The input for sequencing was PBMCs, taken before TCRalphabeta/CD19-depleted stem cell transplant. All receptors come from a boy under two years old with Wiskott-Aldrich syndrome, due to receive a stem cell transplant. The CDR3 runs from the conserved cysteine through the conserved F or W. Each record gives: CDR3 DNA, CDR3 protein, J gene, clone size, V gene, D gene. The D gene is left open where the match is weak. The listing skips clone size in some rows; elsewhere it reads once, few, many or a size class.

DNA: TGTGCCAGGAGCCCCGAGCTCCTCTGCTCAAGGGAGCCGGAGCAGTACTTC
CDR3: CARSPELLCSREPEQYF
J: TRBJ2-7
size: -
V: TRBV25-1
D: -

DNA: TGCAGTGCTAGGGCGGACGCTAATGAAAAACTGTTTTTT
CDR3: CSARADANEKLFF
J: TRBJ1-4
size: -
V: TRBV20-1
D: -

DNA: TGCGCCAGCAGCGGGAACGGAAGGCCCGGGGAGCTGTTTTTT
CDR3: CASSGNGRPGELFF
J: TRBJ2-2
size: -
V: TRBV5-1
D: -

DNA: TGTGCCAGCAGGGAGGCGGGAGGAACCGGGGAGCTGTTTTTT
CDR3: CASREAGGTGELFF
J: TRBJ2-2
size: -
V: TRBV6-1
D: TRBD2

DNA: TGTGCCAGCAGCGAGGACGGAGAAGAAGCTTTCTTT
CDR3: CASSEDGEEAFF
J: TRBJ1-1
size: few
V: TRBV7-9
D: -

DNA: TGCAGTGCTACCGAACAGGGGGCGAGGTACGAGCAGTACTTC
CDR3: CSATEQGARYEQYF
J: TRBJ2-7
size: few
V: TRBV20-1
D: TRBD1

DNA: TGTGCCAGCAGTTTCAGGCCAGGCTCTGAAGCTTTCTTT
CDR3: CASSFRPGSEAFF
J: TRBJ1-1
size: -
V: TRBV12-3/TRBV12-4
D: -

DNA: TGTGCCACCAGTTCCGACGGACCAGATACGCAGTATTTT
CDR3: CATSSDGPDTQYF
J: TRBJ2-3
size: -
V: TRBV24-1
D: -

DNA: TGTGCCAGCAGTGCCGATCTCCGAGGGGTATACAATGAGCAGTTCTTC
CDR3: CASSADLRGVYNEQFF
J: TRBJ2-1
size: -
V: TRBV27
D: -

DNA: TGCAGTGCTAGAGATTTATTAGCGGGAGCCTACAATGAGCAGTTCTTC
CDR3: CSARDLLAGAYNEQFF
J: TRBJ2-1
size: -
V: TRBV20-1
D: TRBD2

DNA: TGCGCCAGCAGCCAAGATTCTTTGTCGGTACGCTTC
CDR3: CASSQDSLSVRF
J: TRBJ2-1
size: few
V: TRBV4-1
D: -

DNA: TGTGCCAGCAGAAAGCTAGCGGATTCCTACAATGAGCAGTTCTTC
CDR3: CASRKLADSYNEQFF
J: TRBJ2-1
size: -
V: TRBV6-4
D: TRBD2

DNA: TGTGCCAGCAGCCAACCGGGACTCCGATATCAAGAGACCCAGTACTTC
CDR3: CASSQPGLRYQETQYF
J: TRBJ2-5
size: few
V: TRBV3-1
D: -

DNA: TGCGCCAGCAGCTCCGAAGCGGGTAGCGCCTACGAGCAGTACTTC
CDR3: CASSSEAGSAYEQYF
J: TRBJ2-7
size: -
V: TRBV5-1
D: -

DNA: TGTGCCAGCAGCTTTATCGGAGGAGGGGAGACCCAGTACTTC
CDR3: CASSFIGGGETQYF
J: TRBJ2-5
size: few
V: TRBV7-8
D: -

DNA: TGTGCCAGCAGCCGAAGGAGCGGGAGCTCCTACAATGAGCAGTTCTTC
CDR3: CASSRRSGSSYNEQFF
J: TRBJ2-1
size: -
V: TRBV3-1
D: TRBD2

DNA: TGCAGTGCTAGAGATAGCGGGAGGGGCACAGATACGCAGTATTTT
CDR3: CSARDSGRGTDTQYF
J: TRBJ2-3
size: -
V: TRBV20-1
D: TRBD2

DNA: TGTGCCAGCAAGGCGGGAGCGGAGGAGACCCAGTACTTC
CDR3: CASKAGAEETQYF
J: TRBJ2-5
size: few
V: TRBV6-6
D: TRBD2

DNA: TGCGCCAGCAGCTTATCCGCCGGGATTCAAGAGACCCAGTACTTC
CDR3: CASSLSAGIQETQYF
J: TRBJ2-5
size: -
V: TRBV5-1
D: -

DNA: TGTGCCAGCAGTTTTTTCCAGTCTCCCTACAATGAGCAGTTCTTC
CDR3: CASSFFQSPYNEQFF
J: TRBJ2-1
size: -
V: TRBV12-3/TRBV12-4
D: -

DNA: TGTGCCAGCAGTTTTTCCCCAATAGCCGAGGGGGAGGAGCTGTTTTTT
CDR3: CASSFSPIAEGEELFF
J: TRBJ2-2
size: few
V: TRBV27
D: -

DNA: TGTGCCAGCAGCCAGGGGACTAGCGGGCATAAGACCCAGTACTTC
CDR3: CASSQGTSGHKTQYF
J: TRBJ2-5
size: few
V: TRBV4-2
D: TRBD2

DNA: TGCGCCAGCAGCCTGGCCGGGACTAGCGGCACAGATACGCAGTATTTT
CDR3: CASSLAGTSGTDTQYF
J: TRBJ2-3
size: many
V: TRBV5-1
D: TRBD2

DNA: TGTGCCAGCAGCTTAGTTCCCCCGTTGGGACTAGGGAGCTCCTACAATGAGCAGTTCTTC
CDR3: CASSLVPPLGLGSSYNEQFF
J: TRBJ2-1
size: few
V: TRBV7-8
D: TRBD2

DNA: TGCAGTGCTAGCCTACTAGCGGGAGGGCATGAGCAGTTCTTC
CDR3: CSASLLAGGHEQFF
J: TRBJ2-1
size: -
V: TRBV20-1
D: TRBD2

DNA: TGCGCCAGCAGCTTGGGATCCGGGAACGGGAACACCGGGGAGCTGTTTTTT
CDR3: CASSLGSGNGNTGELFF
J: TRBJ2-2
size: few
V: TRBV5-1
D: -

DNA: TGTGCCAGCAGCCCACTAGTTGGGCAAGAGACCCAGTACTTC
CDR3: CASSPLVGQETQYF
J: TRBJ2-5
size: -
V: TRBV6-1
D: -

DNA: TGTGCCAGCAAGGCTAGCGGGAGGGCCGACAATGAGCAGTTCTTC
CDR3: CASKASGRADNEQFF
J: TRBJ2-1
size: -
V: TRBV12-3/TRBV12-4
D: TRBD2

DNA: TGTGCCAGCAGTGGGTCGGGGGGGGACACTGAAGCTTTCTTT
CDR3: CASSGSGGDTEAFF
J: TRBJ1-1
size: -
V: TRBV6-1
D: -